This entry describes one T cell receptor beta chain. Its antigen remains undetermined. No per-base quality is available; no much larger clone lies one base away. The library relied on the immunoSEQ multiplex PCR assay. The hsTCRB Kit was used according to the manufacturer's protocol to amplify rearranged TCR beta chain sequences. Sequencing of TCRB libraries was carried out on an Illumina MiSeq. In the source study's methods: The proprietary platform of the kit vendor was used for demultiplexing, trimming and gene mapping. TCRdb took over this immuneACCESS table, retaining in-frame rearrangements with V and J assigned. Such tables are incomplete; in checked studies, under half of the missing clones stem from an unresolved V gene, and the remainder is unexplained. The V and J calls and clone size are taken from that table; D and trimming were inferred from the DNA. This sample lists about 62,000 clones; roughly four fifths were detected once. The top ten clones comprise approximately 3.9% of the sample.

Interpreted using the paper, the time point label stands for: week 47, end of study. Every vaccine dose consisted of 300 ug of a 20-mer mutant IDH1 peptide in Montanide, administered subcutaneously together with topical imiquimod. Patients were given eight vaccinations, in weeks 1, 3, 5, 7, 11, 15, 19 and 23, which matched visits V03 through V10. All donors had newly diagnosed IDH1-mutant astrocytomas of WHO grade 3 or 4 that showed loss of nuclear ATRX. The samples were drawn from NOA16, a multicentre, single-arm, open-label phase I trial in Germany that tested a mutant IDH1 peptide vaccine in humans for the first time. Genomic DNA for TCRB sequencing was isolated from EDTA blood with the DNeasy Blood and Tissue Kit. The sample comes from a study of a mutant IDH1 vaccine in newly diagnosed glioma (dated by TCRdb to about 2021). Looking at the study overall: Vaccination began 4-6 weeks after radiotherapy alone, or alongside temozolomide cycles in the chemotherapy-containing groups. Of the 30 to 35 treated patients, approximately 60% were male and about 40% were female, and a mean age of around 40 years was recorded. Prior to enrollment, patients had been given standard therapy consisting of radiotherapy alone, temozolomide alone, or radiochemotherapy with temozolomide, with the combination given to most patients. The week-35 safety follow-up took place at visit V12, and the week-47 end of study took place at visit V13. Peripheral blood was drawn at six visits: V03 (baseline), V05, V07, V10, V12 and V13. Longitudinal TCRB deep sequencing was done for 20 to 25 treated patients, wherever samples were available for exploratory analyses.

Reading from cysteine to phenylalanine, the CDR3 counts 16 amino acids. Just the 48-base CDR3 DNA is kept, in frame starting at base 1. Via the germline V gene, CDR1 is SGHRS and CDR2 YFSETQ. The trim is 2 bases for V and 1 base for J, with a gap of 13 bases between the germline ends. Here is what the overall study found, with its caveats: Pseudoprogression appeared unrelated to alterations in the top peripheral T cell clonotypes detected by TCRB sequencing. Vaccine-induced immune responses across multiple MHC alleles were detected in approximately 94% of patients. It was noted by the authors that analyses of patient blood samples could not be reproduced owing to sample limitations. Availability determined which PBMC samples were chosen for TCRB deep sequencing.

Source: PBMCs, taken from a glioma patient whose treatment included an IDH1 peptide vaccine. The clonotype originates from a young man with glioma. The chain links TRBV5-1 with TRBJ2-1; the D gene is possibly TRBD2, with 5 bases matching. This receptor carries the CDR3 CASSLLTSASYNEQFF. The nucleotide sequence is given as TGCGCCAGCAGCTTACTTACTAGTGCGTCCTACAATGAGCAGTTCTTC.